The T cell receptor (beta chain) under discussion was sequenced for a study of blood T cell repertoires in COVID-19. Study-level information: Some COVID-19 samples were acute and others convalescent; all came from the United States, Italy and Spain. Sample material is recorded as cDNA or gDNA derived from T cells, B-cell-depleted T cells, or PBMCs.

Methods used by the authors: By means of reference gene primer amplification, nucleated cell counts were estimated. Sequenced by immunoSEQ multiplex PCR; TCRdb stores in-frame clones only, minus some. V, J and clone size are taken as reported in that table, and D and trimming were inferred from the DNA itself. The data show hundreds of thousands of clones, with approximately 90% seen just once and approximately 4.5% held by the top ten. CDR3 length: 16 amino acids. The V gene's germline CDR1 is MNHNS and CDR2 SASEGT. V lost 2 bases and J 0 bases, leaving 8 bases between the germline ends. The sequence derives from a woman younger than 45 with acute or convalescent COVID-19. The sequenced sample consisted of peripheral blood. This chain links TRBV6-1 with TRBJ1-6; D is ambiguous. CDR3 loop: CASSETPSSYNSPLHF. CDR3 DNA sequence: TGTGCCAGCAGTGAAACGCCGAGCTCCTATAATTCACCCCTCCACTTT.